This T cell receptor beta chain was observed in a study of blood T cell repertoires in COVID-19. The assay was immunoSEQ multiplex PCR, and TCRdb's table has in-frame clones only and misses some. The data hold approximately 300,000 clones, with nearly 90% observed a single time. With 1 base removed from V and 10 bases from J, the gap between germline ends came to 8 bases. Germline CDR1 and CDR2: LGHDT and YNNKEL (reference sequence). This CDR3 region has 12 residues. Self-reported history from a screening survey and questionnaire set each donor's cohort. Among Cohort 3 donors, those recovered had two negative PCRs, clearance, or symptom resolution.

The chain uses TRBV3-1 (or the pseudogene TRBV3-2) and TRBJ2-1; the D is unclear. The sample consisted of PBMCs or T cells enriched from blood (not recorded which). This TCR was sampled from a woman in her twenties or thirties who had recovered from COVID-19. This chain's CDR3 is CASSQGHDEQFF. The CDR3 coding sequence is TGTGCCAGCAGCCAAGGACATGACGAGCAGTTCTTC.